This T cell receptor (beta chain) is from a study of T cells in Graves' hyperthyroidism and ophthalmopathy. Stability of Graves' hyperthyroidism was defined as absent ophthalmopathy progression within 18 months. This clonotype was detected a few times. What it binds is unknown. Regarding the study as a whole: Model-based prediction identified ophthalmopathy a median about 6.8 months prior to its onset.

The CDR3 is 12 residues long. The ends were cut back, 7 bases at V and 1 base at J, with 5 bases in the middle. From germline, CDR1 is LNHNV and CDR2 YYDKDF (reference sequence). TCR beta CDR3 region amplification was performed from RNA transcripts. HTBI primers were employed in a first-round RT-PCR of the TCR CDR3. TCRdb itself ran the multiplex PCR reads through MiXCR, one entry per CDR3 protein. This sample has about 740,000 distinct CDR3 sequences, with 14% found just once. The sample taken for sequencing was blood. The chain has TRBV15 and TRBJ2-1, with D perhaps matching TRBD1 (5 bases). The receptor was isolated from a young woman with Graves' hyperthyroidism. The CDR3 loop reads CATKGSYNEQFF. In DNA, the CDR3 is TGTGCCACCAAGGGGTCCTACAATGAGCAGTTCTTC.